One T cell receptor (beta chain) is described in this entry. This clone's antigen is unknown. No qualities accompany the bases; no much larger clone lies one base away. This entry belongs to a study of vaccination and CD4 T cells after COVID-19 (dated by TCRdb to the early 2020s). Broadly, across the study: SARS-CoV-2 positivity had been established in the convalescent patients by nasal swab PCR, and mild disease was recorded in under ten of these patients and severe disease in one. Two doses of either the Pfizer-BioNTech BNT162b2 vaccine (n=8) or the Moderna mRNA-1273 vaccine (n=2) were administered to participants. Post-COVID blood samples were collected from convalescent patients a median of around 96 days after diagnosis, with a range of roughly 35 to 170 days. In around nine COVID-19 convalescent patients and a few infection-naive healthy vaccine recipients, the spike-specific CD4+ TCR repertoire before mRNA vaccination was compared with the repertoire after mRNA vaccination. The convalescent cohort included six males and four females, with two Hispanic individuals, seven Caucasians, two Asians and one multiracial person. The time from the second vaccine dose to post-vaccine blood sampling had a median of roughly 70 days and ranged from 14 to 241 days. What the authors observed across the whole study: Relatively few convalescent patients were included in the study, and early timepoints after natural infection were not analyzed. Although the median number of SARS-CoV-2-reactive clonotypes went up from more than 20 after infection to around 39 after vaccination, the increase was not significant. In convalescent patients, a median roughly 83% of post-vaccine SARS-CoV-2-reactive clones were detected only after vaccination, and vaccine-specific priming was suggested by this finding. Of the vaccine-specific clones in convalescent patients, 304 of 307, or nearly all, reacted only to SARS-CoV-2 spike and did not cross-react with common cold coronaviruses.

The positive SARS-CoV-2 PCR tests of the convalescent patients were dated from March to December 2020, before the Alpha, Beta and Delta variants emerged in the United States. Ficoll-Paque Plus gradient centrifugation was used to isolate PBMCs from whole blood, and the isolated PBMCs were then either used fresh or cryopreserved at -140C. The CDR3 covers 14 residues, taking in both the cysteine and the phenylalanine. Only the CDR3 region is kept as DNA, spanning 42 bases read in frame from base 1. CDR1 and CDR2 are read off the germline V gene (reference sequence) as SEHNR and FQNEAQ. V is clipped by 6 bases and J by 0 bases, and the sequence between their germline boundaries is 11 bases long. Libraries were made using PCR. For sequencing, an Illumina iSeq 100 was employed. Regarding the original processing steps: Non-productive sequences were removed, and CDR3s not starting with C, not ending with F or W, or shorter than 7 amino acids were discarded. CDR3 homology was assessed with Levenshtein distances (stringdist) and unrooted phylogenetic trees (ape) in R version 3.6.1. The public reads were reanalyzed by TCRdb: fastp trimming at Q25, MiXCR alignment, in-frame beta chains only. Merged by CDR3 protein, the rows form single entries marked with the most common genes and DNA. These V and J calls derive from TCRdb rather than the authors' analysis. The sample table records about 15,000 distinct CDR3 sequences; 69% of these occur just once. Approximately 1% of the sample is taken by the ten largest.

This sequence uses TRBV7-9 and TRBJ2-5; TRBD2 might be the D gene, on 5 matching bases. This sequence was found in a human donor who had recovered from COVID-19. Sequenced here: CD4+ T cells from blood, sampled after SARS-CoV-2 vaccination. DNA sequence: TGTGCCAGCAGTCCTACTAGGGACCAAGAGACCCAGTACTTC. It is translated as CASSPTRDQETQYF.